Shown below are 31 T cell receptor beta chains from a single sample sequenced in a study of regulatory T cells in long-lasting Graves disease. Library construction for TCR beta used iRepertoire HTBI primers and Arm-PCR of CDR3 regions. TCRdb re-called the multiplex PCR reads through MiXCR, storing one row per CDR3 protein. The data show around 510,000 distinct CDR3 sequences, about 20% seen once. Time point of the sample: persistent/refractory GD, antithyroid drugs over 5 years with positive TRAb. TCR sequences were obtained from RNA taken from PBMCs. The starting material was peripheral blood mononuclear cells (PBMCs), obtained when the disease was refractory, from a patient treated with antithyroid drugs. Receptors originate from a female donor with Graves disease.

This clonotype was observed at least ten times. The chain is built from TRBV6-1 and TRBJ1-5, with TRBD1 matching over 7 bases. V lost 7 bases, J lost 6 bases, and 6 bases stayed unmatched. The length of the CDR3 is 13 residues. Germline values: CDR1 MNHNS, CDR2 SASEGT. CDR3 amino acids: CASTSGGAQPQHF. CDR3 coding DNA: TGTGCCAGCACCTCAGGGGGGGCTCAGCCCCAGCATTTT.

CDR3 nucleotides: TGTGCCAGCAGCCAAGGCAGAATGAACACTGAAGCTTTCTTT. This codes for CASSQGRMNTEAFF. This chain connects TRBV3-1 to TRBJ1-1; D call uncertain. The CDR3 is made up of 14 amino acids. Germline lookup yields CDR1 LGHDT and CDR2 YNNKEL (reference sequence). Trimming took 1 base from V and 0 from J, leaving 6 bases between them. The whole variable domain, filled in from reference TRBV3-1 and TRBJ1-1, reads DTAVSQTPKYLVTQMGNDKSIKCEQNLGHDTMYWYKQDSKKFLKIMFSYNNKELIINETVPNRFSPKSPDKAHLNLHINSLELGDSAVYFCASSQGRMNTEAFFGQGTRLTVV.

There are many counts of this clonotype. The chain joins TRBV28 to TRBJ2-2; D gene uncertain. V gave up 6 bases and J gave up 4 bases, with 6 bases separating them. CDR3 length: 12 residues. Looked up from germline, CDR1 is MDHEN and CDR2 is SYDVKM. The CDR3 DNA reads TGTGCCAGCAGCTTACCCACCGGGGAGCTGTTTTTT. Translated: CASSLPTGELFF.

This clonotype has a handful of counts. This chain links TRBV9 with TRBJ1-3; tentatively, D is TRBD1 (5 bases). V was trimmed by 0 bases and J by 5 bases, leaving 9 bases between them. This CDR3 region has 14 residues. Germline V CDR1 and CDR2: SGDLS, YYNGEE. The CDR3 protein is CASSVEQERNTIYF. The CDR3 nucleotides are TGTGCCAGCAGCGTAGAACAGGAGAGAAACACCATATATTTT. The full variable domain, with the rest looked up from reference TRBV9 and TRBJ1-3, is DSGVTQTPKHLITATGQRVTLRCSPRSGDLSVYWYQQSLDQGLQFLIQYYNGEERAKGNILERFSAQQFPDLHSELNLSSLELGDSALYFCASSVEQERNTIYFGEGSWLTVV.

The gene calls are TRBV19 and TRBJ1-1; 7 bases are shared with TRBD1. Trimming removed 8 bases from V and 1 base from J; junction bases left unmatched: 10. This CDR3 region has 15 residues. The germline CDR1 and CDR2 sequences are LNHDA and SQIVND (reference sequence). CDR3 residues: CASRTKQGTNTEAFF. The CDR3 bases are TGTGCCAGTCGAACCAAACAGGGGACGAACACTGAAGCTTTCTTT.

The chain recombines TRBV5-1 with TRBJ2-7; D possibly corresponds to TRBD2 (6 bases). The CDR3 totals 15 residues. Trimming stripped 4 bases from V and 4 bases from J, with 18 bases between. Germline loops: CDR1 SGHRS, CDR2 YFSETQ. CDR3 nucleotide sequence: TGCGCCAGCAGCGCGGGAAGGTCAGGGTTGTACGAGCAGTACTTC. It specifies CASSAGRSGLYEQYF.

CDR3: CASSRQGVDTGELFF. DNA for the CDR3: TGTGCCAGCAGTAGACAGGGGGTGGACACCGGGGAGCTGTTTTTT. V gene TRBV25-1 combines with J gene TRBJ2-2, with TRBD1 matching over 9 bases. The CDR3 sequence is 15 residues long. Germline CDR1 and CDR2: MGHDK and SYGVNS. J lost 3 bases, V lost 5 bases, and 4 bases had no gene match.

This clonotype was picked up many times. The chain couples TRBV28 to TRBJ1-1, with no clear D. V was clipped by 6 bases and J by 13 bases, with 18 bases between them. From germline, CDR1 is MDHEN and CDR2 SYDVKM. This CDR3 has 12 residues. The CDR3 nucleotides read TGTGCCAGCAGCCCCGGTCTCTTTGAGTTTTTCTTT. It specifies CASSPGLFEFFF.

This clonotype has a count of ten or more. The V and J genes are TRBV7-2 and TRBJ2-7; possible D gene TRBD1, 5 bases. This CDR3 has 12 residues. CDR1 is SGHTA, CDR2 FQGNSA, per germline. The ends were cut back, 5 bases at V and 1 base at J, with 6 bases in the middle. The CDR3 here is CASSGASYEQYF. CDR3 bases: TGTGCCAGCAGCGGGGCTTCCTACGAGCAGTACTTC.

This clonotype has just one count. CDR3 region: CASSSPLGGSNEQFF. CDR3 nucleotides: TGCGCCAGCAGCTCACCATTAGGGGGGAGCAATGAGCAGTTCTTC. The chain is built from TRBV5-1 and TRBJ2-1, with D perhaps given as TRBD1 or TRBD2 (6 bases each). The CDR3 consists of 15 residues. Trimming stripped 3 bases from V and 6 bases from J, with 16 bases between. Germline V lookup: CDR1 SGHRS, CDR2 YFSETQ.

Notes on this clonotype: A much more abundant neighbour one base away suggests this may be a read error. V usage is TRBV20-1 and J usage is TRBJ2-5; D is tentatively TRBD1 or TRBD2 (5 bases each). The CDR3 spans 12 residues. V was clipped by 4 bases and J by 4 bases, with 10 bases between them. CDR1 DFQATT and CDR2 SNEGSKA come from the germline V gene (reference sequence). CDR3: CSATEGSETQYF. CDR3 DNA: TGCAGTGCTACAGAGGGGTCAGAGACCCAGTACTTC.

This chain joins TRBV30 and TRBJ1-4, with unresolved D. V lost 2 bases, J lost 0 bases, and 7 bases lay in between. Germline-derived CDR1 and CDR2 are GTSNPN and SVGIG (reference sequence). This CDR3 comprises 14 residues. The CDR3 nucleotides read TGTGCCTGGAGTATACGGGCAACTAATGAAAAACTGTTTTTT. It encodes CAWSIRATNEKLFF.

The sample holds many counts of this clonotype. J is TRBJ2-4 and V is TRBV7-2; TRBD2 agrees at 9 bases. With V trimmed by 4 bases and J by 7 bases, 11 bases remained unmatched. The CDR3 covers 16 residues. The V gene's germline CDR1 is SGHTA and CDR2 FQGNSA. The CDR3 spells CASSSHPLAGYNIQYF. The CDR3 DNA reads as TGTGCCAGCAGCTCACATCCACTAGCGGGCTATAACATTCAGTACTTC.

Many counts were recorded for this clonotype. The chain employs TRBV12-3 or TRBV12-4 and TRBJ2-7; D is tentatively TRBD1 or TRBD2 (5 bases each). Trimming removed 6 bases from V and 2 bases from J, with 17 bases in between. The CDR3 runs 15 residues. This CDR3 reads CASSPGTSLTYEQYF. The DNA of the CDR3 is TGTGCCAGCAGCCCCGGGACCAGTTTAACCTACGAGCAGTACTTC.

This clonotype was recorded at least ten times. The V gene is TRBV15, the J gene TRBJ1-1; possible D gene TRBD1, 5 bases. Germline V gene data show CDR1 as LNHNV and CDR2 as YYDKDF (reference sequence). The CDR3 runs to 17 residues. The V gene lost 5 bases and the J gene lost 3 bases, with 22 bases spanning the gap. For the CDR3, the DNA is TGTGCCACCAGCGGGTTAGGAGGGGCGCGAAGGGACACTGAAGCTTTCTTT. Translated, it gives CATSGLGGARRDTEAFF.

The chain employs TRBV30 and TRBJ2-2; weak D call: TRBD1 (6 bases). The germline gives CDR1 GTSNPN, CDR2 SVGIG (reference sequence). The CDR3 covers 13 residues. Trimming pared 7 bases from V and 1 base from J, leaving 10 bases between. The CDR3 DNA follows: TGTGCCTTTACGGACAGGAACACCGGGGAGCTGTTTTTT. Protein: CAFTDRNTGELFF.

In the case of this clonotype: With a much larger clone just one base away, this may be a read error. The chain has TRBV5-4 and TRBJ2-7; D is ambiguous. The V end was cut by 2 bases, the J end by 2 bases, with 5 bases between. This CDR3 is built from 12 residues. Germline CDR1 SGHNT, CDR2 YYREEE (reference sequence). CDR3 DNA: TGTGCCAGCAGCTTCCAGGCCTACGAGCAGTACTTC. Translation: CASSFQAYEQYF. Filled out from reference TRBV5-4 and TRBJ2-7, the complete variable domain reads ETGVTQSPTHLIKTRGQQVTLRCSSQSGHNTVSWYQQALGQGPQFIFQYYREEENGRGNFPPRFSGLQFPNYSSELNVNALELDDSALYLCASSFQAYEQYFGPGTRLTVT.

The chain carries TRBV2 and TRBJ2-1; TRBD1 matches at 7 bases. The CDR3 spans 15 residues. The germline V gene encodes CDR1 SNHLY and CDR2 FYNNEI. Trimming took 7 bases from V and 8 from J; bases not matched to a gene: 14. In DNA, the CDR3 is TGTGCCAGCAACTCTCGGGACAGACCAATATATGAGCAGTTCTTC. Translating it yields CASNSRDRPIYEQFF.

This clonotype was detected many times. V usage is TRBV11-2 and J usage is TRBJ2-7; no definite D call. Per germline, CDR1 SGHAT and CDR2 FQNNGV. This CDR3 has 12 amino acids. V lost 3 bases to trimming and J lost 7 bases, with 10 bases between them. CDR3 nucleotides: TGTGCCAGCAGCTTTCCAGCTGGTGAGCAGTACTTC. Its protein product is CASSFPAGEQYF.

This clonotype was seen repeatedly, ten times or more. The rearrangement uses TRBV11-2 and TRBJ2-7; 8 bases match TRBD1. The junction had 3 bases not matched to a gene; V was cut back by 5 bases and J by 6 bases. Germline V gene data show CDR1 as SGHAT and CDR2 as FQNNGV. The CDR3 has 12 residues. The DNA of the CDR3 is TGTGCCAGCAGCCCGACAGGGGTCGAGCAGTACTTC. Protein product: CASSPTGVEQYF.

This clonotype has ten or more counts. The genes are TRBV6-1 and TRBJ2-1; unclear D gene. The V gene's germline CDR1 is MNHNS and CDR2 SASEGT. This CDR3 contains 14 residues. Trimming shortened V by 4 bases and J by 7 bases, and 14 bases separated the two germline ends. The CDR3 sequence is CASSGHARGNEQFF. The CDR3 nucleotides read TGTGCCAGCAGTGGACACGCCCGTGGGAATGAGCAGTTCTTC.

This chain joins TRBV2 and TRBJ2-1; D may correspond to TRBD1 or TRBD2 (5 bases each). The germline gives CDR1 SNHLY, CDR2 FYNNEI. The length of the CDR3 is 15 residues. Trimming stripped 4 bases from V and 0 bases from J, with 10 bases between. The CDR3 sequence is CASSAGRSSYNEQFF. In DNA, the CDR3 is TGTGCCAGCAGTGCGGGACGGAGCTCCTACAATGAGCAGTTCTTC.

This clonotype was recorded at least ten times. This chain uses TRBV7-8 with TRBJ2-2; TRBD2 matches 13 bases. Germline trimming cut 5 bases from V and 4 bases from J; bases unmatched to any gene: 4. CDR1 is SGHVS, CDR2 FQNEAQ, per germline. This CDR3 contains 16 residues. The CDR3 DNA sequence: TGTGCCAGCAGCCTGGGGACTAGCGGGATCACCGGGGAGCTGTTTTTT. It codes for CASSLGTSGITGELFF.

This clonotype was recorded a few times. This chain joins TRBV6-1 and TRBJ2-2, with a weak D call TRBD2 (6 bases). V was pared by 6 bases and J by 5 bases, with 16 bases between. The CDR3 runs to 15 residues. Germline CDR1 and CDR2: MNHNS and SASEGT. CDR3 in amino acids: CASSGGTAGTGELFF. DNA for the CDR3: TGTGCCAGCAGCGGCGGGACCGCGGGGACCGGGGAGCTGTTTTTT.

V gene TRBV29-1 combines with J gene TRBJ2-6; D might be TRBD1 (5 bases). CDR3 length: 14 amino acids. Trimming left V 7 bases short and J 2 bases short, with 12 bases between. Germline CDR1 and CDR2: SQVTM and ANQGSEA. The CDR3 DNA reads TGCAGCGCCTGCCAGGGCGCTGGGGCCAACGTCCTGACTTTC. It specifies CSACQGAGANVLTF.

The chain couples TRBV2 to TRBJ1-5; 9 nucleotides match TRBD1. The ends lost 6 bases at V and 6 bases at J; junction bases unmatched: 21. The length of the CDR3 is 19 residues. Germline-derived CDR1 and CDR2 are SNHLY and FYNNEI. The CDR3 here is CASRRRHHLRDRESQPQHF. The CDR3 DNA follows: TGTGCCAGCAGACGGAGACACCACCTCAGGGACAGGGAGAGTCAGCCCCAGCATTTT. The variable domain in full, completed from reference TRBV2 and TRBJ1-5, reads EPEVTQTPSHQVTQMGQEVILRCVPISNHLYFYWYRQILGQKVEFLVSFYNNEISEKSEIFDDQFSVERPDGSNFTLKIRSTKLEDSAMYFCASRRRHHLRDRESQPQHFGDGTRLSIL.

This clonotype was found many times. The chain uses TRBV11-2 and TRBJ1-2, with D tentatively TRBD1 (6 bases). Germline assignment: CDR1 SGHAT and CDR2 FQNNGV. The length of the CDR3 is 15 residues. Deletions cut 5 bases from V and 8 bases from J, with 21 bases between. CDR3 region: CASSARREGVWGYTF. CDR3 sequence (DNA): TGTGCCAGCAGCGCCCGGAGGGAGGGGGTGTGGGGCTACACCTTC.

This clonotype was picked up a small number of times. This rearrangement joins TRBV5-6 to TRBJ2-7; 7 bases are shared with TRBD1. Per germline, CDR1 SGHDT and CDR2 YYEEEE. The CDR3 loop spans 16 amino acids. V shed 3 bases, J shed 5 bases, and the junction held 14 bases outside the gene matches. CDR3 coding DNA: TGTGCCAGCAGCTACAGGGGATACTTCTCCTACGACGAGCAGTACTTC. It is translated as CASSYRGYFSYDEQYF.

This clonotype was observed at least ten times. The chain is built from TRBV30 and TRBJ2-7; perhaps TRBD1 as D (6 bases). Germline V CDR1 and CDR2: GTSNPN, SVGIG (reference sequence). The V end was cut by 3 bases, the J end by 5 bases, with 14 bases between. The CDR3 length is 13 residues. The CDR3: CAWSATGLNEQYF. CDR3 nucleotide sequence: TGTGCCTGGAGCGCTACAGGGTTGAACGAGCAGTACTTC.

The chain is built from TRBV6-2 or TRBV6-3 and TRBJ2-2; TRBD2 agrees at 13 bases. The J segment lost 5 bases and the V segment lost 8 bases, leaving 11 bases of the junction unmatched. Germline V CDR1 and CDR2: MNHEY, SVGEGT. CDR3 length: 17 amino acids. CDR3 sequence: CASRSGVLAGGTGELFF. CDR3 sequence (DNA): TGTGCCAGCCGTTCGGGCGTACTAGCGGGAGGGACCGGGGAGCTGTTTTTT.

On this clonotype: A much larger clone lies a single base off, so this may be a read error. Without the conserved terminal phenylalanine or tryptophan, this CDR3 likely stems from a read error. The rearrangement links TRBV6-1 to TRBJ2-5, with D maybe TRBD2 (5 bases). The germline gives CDR1 MNHNS, CDR2 SASEGT. The length of the CDR3 is 13 residues. V was shortened by 6 bases and J by 4 bases, with 12 bases between the two germline ends. CDR3 sequence: CASRLGAGETQYL. As DNA, the CDR3 is TGTGCCAGCAGACTTGGTGCGGGAGAGACCCAGTACCTC.